The clone carrying this T cell receptor (beta chain) was counted only a few times. Antigen unknown. The data stem from a study of response to subunit inactivated influenza vaccine. TCRdb redid the calling of the RT-PCR reads with MiXCR, one entry per CDR3 protein. The data hold about 780,000 distinct CDR3 sequences, with approximately 17% observed a single time. The CDR3 consists of 15 residues. Trimming stripped 7 bases from V and 7 bases from J, with 23 bases between. Notes on the study in general: It was suggested by the authors that few new T cells are recruited by each seasonal influenza vaccination.

The receptor was isolated from a man in his fifties who received an inactivated influenza vaccine. The rearrangement uses TRBV12-3 or TRBV12-4 and TRBJ2-7; D call uncertain. The sample consisted of PBMCs from blood, taken 4 to 6 days after vaccination. CDR3 region: CASTYAAGGPDEQYF. DNA for the CDR3: TGTGCCAGCACCTACGCGGCAGGTGGGCCCGATGAGCAGTACTTC.